This T cell receptor beta chain appears in the sequencing data of a study of cytomegalovirus exposure and HLA in healthy donors. General study points: Segments of the TCR beta V type were, in most cases, productive about 87% or about 30% of the time in an earlier analysis. Accounts indicate the classifier identified cytomegalovirus status with strong specificity and sensitivity. A later examination showed that TCR association rates differed by HLA locus, with DRB1 most and HLA-C fewest.

Trimming took 0 bases from V and 0 from J, leaving 11 bases between them. The length of the CDR3 is 16 residues. Looked up from germline, CDR1 is MNHEY and CDR2 is SMNVEV (reference sequence). In the case of this clone: Antigen: not known.

This PCR relied on a set of 60 Vbeta primers and 13 Jbeta primers. Data came from immunoSEQ multiplex PCR; TCRdb stores just in-frame clones and leaves some out. The profile shows roughly 150,000 clones, 65% to 80% of them singletons. This sequence originates from a human donor in good health. Sequencing was done on a sample of PBMCs. V gene TRBV27 combines with J gene TRBJ1-1; maybe TRBD1 (6 bases). The CDR3 nucleotides read TGTGCCAGCAGTTTATCTGGGGGCAGATTGAACACTGAAGCTTTCTTT. Protein sequence: CASSLSGGRLNTEAFF.